This T cell receptor (beta chain) is drawn from a study of CD8 T cells in ankylosing spondylitis. General study points: Disease-linked clones displayed a CD8+ phenotype and appeared relatively rarely in peripheral blood. Blood of patients with ankylosing spondylitis appeared to be characterized by a TCR beta motif of 8 or 9 highly homologous variants. According to the report, clones linked to the disease were significantly enriched in matched synovial fluid samples taken from ankylosing spondylitis patients.

Germline CDR1 SGHRS, CDR2 YFSETQ. V gave up 0 bases and J gave up 9 bases; unmatched junction bases: 4. The CDR3 is 15 residues long. On this clonotype: The antigen is not known.

Scientists made TCR beta libraries using quantitative 5'-RACE with molecular barcodes. TCRdb reprocessed the 5' RACE reads with MiXCR, giving one entry per CDR3 protein. The data show about 330,000 distinct CDR3 sequences, 6.5% to 10% seen once. The receptor was derived from a male donor with ankylosing spondylitis. Sequenced sample: blood, either unsorted or a sorted T cell fraction (not recorded which). The V gene is TRBV5-1, the J gene TRBJ2-1; 12 bases align to TRBD1. The CDR3 DNA follows: TGCGCCAGCAGCTTGGGGGGACAGGGGGCAGTTGAGCAGTTCTTC. This sequence encodes CASSLGGQGAVEQFF.